This T cell receptor (beta chain) was profiled in a study of blood T cells in healthy people across ages. A sample-barcoded 5' primer and a J-beta primer mix were used in a second PCR of roughly 6 to 11 cycles. TCRdb called the 5' RACE reads again in MiXCR, with one record for every CDR3 protein. This sample has roughly 1.7 million distinct CDR3 sequences, with roughly a third found just once. At least 7 million PBMCs were isolated per sample. There were at least 5.5 micrograms of total RNA extracted from every sample. Findings and limits, study-wide: Changes in expanded clonotypes were possibly confounded, as the CMV status of donors was unknown.

Per the germline V gene, CDR1 is LGHNA and CDR2 is YNFKEQ. The length of the CDR3 is 18 residues. V was pared by 5 bases and J by 1 base, with 23 bases between. Concerning this clonotype itself: The target antigen is unknown.

This chain links TRBV4-2 with TRBJ1-1; tentative D call: TRBD1 (5 bases). The specimen sequenced was blood. The sequence derives from a woman aged 25 to 39 in good health. The CDR3 loop is CASSDRDGGYFGNTEAFF. CDR3 in DNA: TGTGCCAGCAGCGACCGGGACGGGGGATATTTCGGGAACACTGAAGCTTTCTTT.